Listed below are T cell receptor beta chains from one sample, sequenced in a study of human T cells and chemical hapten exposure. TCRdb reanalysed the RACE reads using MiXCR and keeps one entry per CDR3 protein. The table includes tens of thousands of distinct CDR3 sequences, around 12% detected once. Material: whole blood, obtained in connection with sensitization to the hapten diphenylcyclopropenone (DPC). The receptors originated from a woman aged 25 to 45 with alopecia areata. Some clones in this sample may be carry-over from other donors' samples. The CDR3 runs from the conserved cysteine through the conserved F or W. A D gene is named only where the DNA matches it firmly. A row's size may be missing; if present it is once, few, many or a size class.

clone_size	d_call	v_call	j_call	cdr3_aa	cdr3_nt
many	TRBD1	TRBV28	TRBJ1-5	CASSDRGATQPQHF	TGTGCCAGCAGTGACAGGGGCGCCACTCAGCCCCAGCATTTT
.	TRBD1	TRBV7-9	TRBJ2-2	CASSSRTGTNTGELFF	TGTGCCAGCAGCTCACGGACAGGCACTAACACCGGGGAGCTGTTTTTT
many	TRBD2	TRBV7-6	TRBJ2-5	CASSVKPGLAGIKGETQYF	TGTGCCAGCAGCGTAAAACCGGGACTAGCGGGTATAAAAGGAGAGACCCAGTACTTC
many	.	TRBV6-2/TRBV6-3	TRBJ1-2	CASSYGGENLYGYTF	TGTGCCAGCAGTTACGGGGGAGAGAACCTCTATGGCTACACCTTC
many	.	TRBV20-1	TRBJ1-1	CSASRPGRNTEAFF	TGCAGTGCTAGTAGACCGGGACGGAACACTGAAGCTTTCTTT
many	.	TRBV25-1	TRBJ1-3	CASSYLNTIYF	TGTGCCAGCAGTTACTTAAACACCATATATTTT
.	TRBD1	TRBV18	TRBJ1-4	CASSPLGSGGMATNEKLFF	TGTGCCAGCTCACCACTCGGCTCAGGGGGAATGGCAACTAATGAAAAACTGTTTTTT
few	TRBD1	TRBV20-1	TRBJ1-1	CSARAPGQGSPEAFF	TGCAGTGCTCGAGCGCCGGGACAGGGCTCACCTGAAGCTTTCTTT
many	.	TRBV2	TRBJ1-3	CASSVRGGGNTIYF	TGTGCCAGCAGTGTGCGGGGGGGTGGAAACACCATATATTTT
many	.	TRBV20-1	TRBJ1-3	CSARAGHGNTIYF	TGCAGTGCTAGAGCGGGACATGGAAACACCATATATTTT
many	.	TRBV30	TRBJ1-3	CAWSEFSGNTIYF	TGTGCCTGGAGTGAGTTCTCTGGAAACACCATATATTTT
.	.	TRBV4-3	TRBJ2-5	CAGSQDLEETQYF	TGCGCCGGCAGCCAAGATTTGGAGGAGACCCAGTACTTC
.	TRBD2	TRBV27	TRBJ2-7	CASSSLAGEVEQYF	TGTGCCAGCAGTTCACTAGCGGGAGAGGTCGAGCAGTACTTC
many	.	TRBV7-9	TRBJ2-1	CASSLVGTPDNEQFF	TGTGCCAGCAGCTTAGTTGGGACCCCAGACAATGAGCAGTTCTTC
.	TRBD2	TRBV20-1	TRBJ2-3	CSARVLGTSGIRIRDTQYF	TGCAGTGCTAGAGTCTTAGGGACTAGCGGGATACGAATTCGAGATACGCAGTATTTT
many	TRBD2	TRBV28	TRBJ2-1	CASSLVTSGASSYNEQFF	TGTGCCAGCAGTTTAGTGACTAGCGGGGCCAGCTCCTACAATGAGCAGTTCTTC
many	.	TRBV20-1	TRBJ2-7	CSASSVAYEQYF	TGCAGTGCTAGTTCGGTGGCCTACGAGCAGTACTTC
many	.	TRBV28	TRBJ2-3	CASSLSDTQYF	TGTGCCAGCAGCCTCTCAGATACGCAGTATTTT
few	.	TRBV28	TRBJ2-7	CASSPPPEGSSYEQYF	TGTGCCAGCAGTCCTCCCCCGGAAGGATCCTCCTACGAGCAGTACTTC
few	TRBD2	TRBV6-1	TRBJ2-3	CASSDRLASTDTQYF	TGTGCCAGCAGTGATCGACTAGCGAGCACAGATACGCAGTATTTT
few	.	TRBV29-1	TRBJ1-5	CSVSADSYNQPQHF	TGCAGCGTTTCGGCGGACAGTTACAATCAGCCCCAGCATTTT
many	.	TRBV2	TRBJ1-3	CASSRGGPGNTIYF	TGTGCCAGCAGTCGCGGGGGGCCTGGAAACACCATATATTTT
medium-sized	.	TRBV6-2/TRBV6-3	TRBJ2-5	CASSPSRGLVETQYF	TGTGCCAGCAGCCCCAGCAGGGGACTTGTAGAGACCCAGTACTTC
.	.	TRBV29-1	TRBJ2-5	CSVNRGQETQYF	TGCAGCGTCAACCGGGGACAAGAGACCCAGTACTTC
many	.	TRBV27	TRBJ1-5	CASSWGRGDQPQHF	TGTGCCAGCAGTTGGGGGCGGGGGGATCAGCCCCAGCATTTT
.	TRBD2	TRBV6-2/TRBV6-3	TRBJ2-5	CASSYTRTSGIETQYF	TGTGCCAGCAGTTACACCCGGACTAGCGGGATCGAGACCCAGTACTTC
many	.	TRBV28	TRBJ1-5	CASSWDLRPQHF	TGTGCCAGCAGCTGGGACCTAAGGCCCCAGCATTTT
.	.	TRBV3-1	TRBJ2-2	CASSQEDVGLPSYTGELFF	TGTGCCAGCAGCCAAGAGGACGTGGGCCTCCCCTCTTACACCGGGGAGCTGTTTTTT
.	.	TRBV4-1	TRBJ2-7	CASSQDSGLGGNLREQYF	TGCGCCAGCAGCCAAGATTCGGGCCTCGGCGGGAACCTCCGCGAGCAGTACTTC
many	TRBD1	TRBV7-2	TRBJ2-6	CASSTGQVAGANVLTF	TGTGCCAGCAGCACGGGACAGGTCGCTGGGGCCAACGTCCTGACTTTC
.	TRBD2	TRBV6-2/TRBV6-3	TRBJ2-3	CASSSWEGDTQYF	TGTGCCAGCAGTTCGTGGGAGGGGGATACGCAGTATTTT
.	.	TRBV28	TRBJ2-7	CASSTLPRGGEQYF	TGTGCCAGCAGTACCCTCCCAAGGGGGGGCGAGCAGTACTTC
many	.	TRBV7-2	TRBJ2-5	CASSTARRRIETQYF	TGTGCCAGCAGCACTGCTCGTAGACGTATAGAGACCCAGTACTTC
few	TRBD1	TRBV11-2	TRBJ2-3	CASSSARDRLTGTDTQYF	TGTGCCAGCAGCTCTGCCCGGGACAGACTAACCGGCACAGATACGCAGTATTTT
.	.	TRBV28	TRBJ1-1	CASRREGRTEAFF	TGTGCCAGCAGGAGGGAGGGACGAACTGAAGCTTTCTTT
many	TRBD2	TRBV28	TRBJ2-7	CASSSSGGVRDEQYF	TGTGCCAGCAGTTCCTCTGGGGGGGTCCGGGACGAGCAGTACTTC
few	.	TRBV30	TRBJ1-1	CAWSVVSRNTEAFF	TGTGCCTGGAGTGTAGTTTCCAGGAACACTGAAGCTTTCTTT
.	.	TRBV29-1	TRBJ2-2	CSAPDYSNTGELFF	TGCAGCGCCCCGGATTACTCGAACACCGGGGAGCTGTTTTTT
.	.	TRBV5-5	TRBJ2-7	CASSWTLDKNYEQYF	TGTGCCAGCAGCTGGACGTTGGACAAAAACTACGAGCAGTACTTC
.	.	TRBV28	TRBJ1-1	CASSSAEGNTEAFF	TGTGCCAGCAGTTCCGCCGAGGGGAACACTGAAGCTTTCTTT
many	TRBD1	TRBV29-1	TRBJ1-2	CSVSQGAAGYTF	TGCAGCGTTTCACAGGGGGCCGCTGGCTACACCTTC
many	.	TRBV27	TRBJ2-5	CASSTFNLLNGAIQTQYF	TGTGCCAGCAGTACATTCAACCTGCTTAACGGTGCCATTCAGACCCAGTACTTC
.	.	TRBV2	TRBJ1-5	CASSVREAQHF	TGTGCCAGCAGTGTTCGCGAGGCCCAGCATTTT
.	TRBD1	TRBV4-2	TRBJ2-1	CASSQEGQGSYNEQFF	TGTGCCAGCAGCCAAGAGGGACAGGGGTCCTACAATGAGCAGTTCTTC
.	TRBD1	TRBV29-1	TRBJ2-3	CSVEGGTGADTQYF	TGCAGCGTTGAAGGAGGCACAGGGGCAGATACGCAGTATTTT
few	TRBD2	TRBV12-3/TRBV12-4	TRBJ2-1	CASRGTSGRVEQFF	TGTGCCAGCAGGGGGACTAGCGGGAGGGTGGAGCAGTTCTTC
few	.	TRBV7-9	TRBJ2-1	CASSLRRLEINNEQFF	TGTGCCAGCAGCTTACGGAGACTAGAGATTAACAATGAGCAGTTCTTC
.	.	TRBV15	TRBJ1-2	CATSREAANYGYTF	TGTGCCACCAGCAGAGAAGCGGCTAACTATGGCTACACCTTC
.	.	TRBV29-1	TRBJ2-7	CSVGEERGDEQYF	TGCAGCGTTGGAGAGGAAAGAGGCGACGAGCAGTACTTC
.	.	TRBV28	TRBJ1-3	CASSLGVDTIYF	TGTGCCAGCAGCCTGGGGGTAGACACCATATATTTT
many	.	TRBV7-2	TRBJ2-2	CASRSRGDSPPGELFF	TGTGCCAGCAGATCACGGGGTGATTCCCCTCCCGGGGAGCTGTTTTTT
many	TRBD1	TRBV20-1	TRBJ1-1	CSARDWGTGGFTEAFF	TGCAGTGCTAGAGATTGGGGGACAGGAGGGTTCACTGAAGCTTTCTTT